This TCR beta chain was found in a study of cytomegalovirus exposure and HLA in healthy donors. Study results and limitations: Several of the most significant clusters were apparently associated with common viral pathogens in a later analysis. The authors later found TCR association rates varying by HLA locus, with DRB1 most and HLA-C fewest. Most likely, a cluster of highly shared sequence variants arose as a sequencing artifact.

V was trimmed by 8 bases and J by 1 base, leaving 8 bases between them. The CDR3 runs 12 residues. Germline CDR1 is SGHAT and CDR2 is FQNNGV. As to this clone: Its specificity is not known.

Researchers ran the PCR with 60 Vbeta and 13 Jbeta primers. The data were produced by immunoSEQ multiplex PCR, yet TCRdb's version contains in-frame clones alone and is incomplete. The sample has 150,000 to 200,000 clones; 70% to 80% are singletons. The chain couples TRBV11-2 to TRBJ1-1; D is uncertain. Sequencing input: PBMCs. This clonotype originated in a man younger than 40 in good health and CMV-seronegative. CDR3 DNA sequence: TGTGCCAGCCCTACGGGGAACACTGAAGCTTTCTTT. This translates into CASPTGNTEAFF.